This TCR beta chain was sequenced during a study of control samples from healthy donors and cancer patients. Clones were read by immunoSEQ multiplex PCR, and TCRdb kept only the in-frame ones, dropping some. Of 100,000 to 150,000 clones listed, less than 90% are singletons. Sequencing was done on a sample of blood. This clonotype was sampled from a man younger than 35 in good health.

The CDR3 region is CASSSSLTGGGYGYTF. Written as DNA, the CDR3 is TGCGCCAGCAGCTCAAGTTTAACAGGGGGAGGCTATGGCTACACCTTC. The chain uses TRBV5-1 and TRBJ1-2; 8 bases are a match to TRBD1. This CDR3 contains 16 residues. V lost 3 bases and J lost 4; bases outside the gene matches: 11. CDR1 and CDR2 (germline): SGHRS, YFSETQ. Together with reference TRBV5-1 and TRBJ1-2, the CDR3 gives the full variable domain: KAGVTQTPRYLIKTRGQQVTLSCSPISGHRSVSWYQQTPGQGLQFLFEYFSETQRNKGNFPGRFSGRQFSNSRSEMNVSTLELGDSALYLCASSSSLTGGGYGYTFGSGTRLTVV.